This T cell receptor (beta chain) was captured in a study of shared clonotypes between healthy human individuals. Notes on the study in general: Some clonotypes were shared by all four sorted-subset donors, while others were not shared. The non-shared ones had lower generation probabilities than the shared ones.

In regard to this clone: Its specificity is not known.

The material for each subset, its genomic DNA, was split evenly across several immunoSEQ plates. On sorted subsets, replicate PCRs used roughly 220 ng DNA, or tens of thousands of T cell genomes. Here immunoSEQ multiplex PCR was the method, and the copy in TCRdb shows in-frame clones only, minus some. The repertoire has 1.5 million to 2.5 million clones, about 95% of them found once; the top ten carry roughly 1.2%. In germline, CDR1 is SGDLS, CDR2 YYNGEE. This CDR3 spans 16 amino acids. Losses at the gene ends were 4 bases for V and 0 bases for J; bases not matched to a gene: 8. It was CD45RO-negative cells, positively selected for CCR7, that made up naive CD8 cells, with terminally differentiated effector memory CD45RA+ cells excluded. Each donor was a Caucasian adult residing in Nashville, Tennessee.

The chain recombines TRBV9 with TRBJ2-7; TRBD1 aligns across 9 bases. This receptor was taken from a man younger than 35 in good health. Material: naive CD8+ T cells sorted from blood. DNA of the CDR3: TGTGCCAGCAGCCATTCCGGGGGACAGGGCTCCTACGAGCAGTACTTC. The encoded protein is CASSHSGGQGSYEQYF. The whole variable domain, remainder taken from reference TRBV9 and TRBJ2-7, is DSGVTQTPKHLITATGQRVTLRCSPRSGDLSVYWYQQSLDQGLQFLIQYYNGEERAKGNILERFSAQQFPDLHSELNLSSLELGDSALYFCASSHSGGQGSYEQYFGPGTRLTVT.